These 21 T cell receptor beta chains share one sample of origin, sequenced in a study of blood T cell repertoires in COVID-19. Only in-frame clones appear in the TCRdb table, and some are missing; sequencing was by immunoSEQ multiplex PCR. Of roughly 220,000 clones in the sample, around 86% were seen once. The sample taken for sequencing was PBMCs or T cells enriched from blood (not recorded which). The receptor source for this set is a woman between 40 and 55 years old with acute COVID-19.

The chain uses TRBV5-4 and TRBJ1-1, with 10 bases aligning to TRBD1. The CDR3 extends over 13 amino acids. The germline CDR1 and CDR2 sequences are SGHNT and YYREEE (reference sequence). V lost 2 bases and J lost 6; bases outside the gene matches: 1. CDR3 residues: CASSFGTGAEAFF. Here the CDR3 DNA reads TGTGCCAGCAGCTTCGGGACAGGGGCTGAAGCTTTCTTT.

This clone was picked up a small number of times. CDR3 sequence reads: CASSDGTNNEQFF. CDR3 coding DNA: TGTGCCAGCAGTGACGGGACTAACAATGAGCAGTTCTTC. V usage is TRBV6-4 and J usage is TRBJ2-1; TRBD2 agrees at 7 bases. CDR1 is MRHNA and CDR2 is SNTAGT in the germline V gene. The CDR3 extends over 13 amino acids. With 2 bases clipped from V and 5 bases from J, the junction kept 0 bases outside the gene matches.

This clone was seen only once. The genes are TRBV5-4 and TRBJ2-1; D remains unclear. V gave up 0 bases and J gave up 2 bases, with 12 bases separating them. CDR1 SGHNT and CDR2 YYREEE come from the germline V gene (reference sequence). The CDR3 runs 16 residues. The CDR3 DNA is TGTGCCAGCAGCTTGGCCGGCAGCGAAACCTACAATGAGCAGTTCTTC. This sequence encodes CASSLAGSETYNEQFF. Looking up the rest from reference TRBV5-4 and TRBJ2-1 gives the full variable domain: ETGVTQSPTHLIKTRGQQVTLRCSSQSGHNTVSWYQQALGQGPQFIFQYYREEENGRGNFPPRFSGLQFPNYSSELNVNALELDDSALYLCASSLAGSETYNEQFFGPGTRLTVL.

The CDR3 here is CASSLGAGYEQYF. DNA for the CDR3: TGTGCCAGCAGTTTAGGAGCGGGCTACGAGCAGTACTTC. This sequence joins TRBV12-3 or TRBV12-4 and TRBJ2-7, with a tentative D call TRBD2 (6 bases). Trimming shortened V by 1 base and J by 3 bases, and 7 bases separated the two germline ends. This CDR3 comprises 13 residues.

The V call is TRBV5-1, the J call TRBJ1-5; 7 nucleotides agree with TRBD1. Germline lookup yields CDR1 SGHRS and CDR2 YFSETQ. The CDR3 runs to 15 residues. V shed 1 base and J 2 bases; nucleotides not matched to a gene: 3. The CDR3 region is CASSLQGEGNQPQHF. CDR3 nucleotides: TGCGCCAGCAGCTTGCAGGGGGAGGGCAATCAGCCCCAGCATTTT. The complete variable domain, with remaining parts taken from reference TRBV5-1 and TRBJ1-5, reads KAGVTQTPRYLIKTRGQQVTLSCSPISGHRSVSWYQQTPGQGLQFLFEYFSETQRNKGNFPGRFSGRQFSNSRSEMNVSTLELGDSALYLCASSLQGEGNQPQHFGDGTRLSIL.

V is TRBV4-1 and J is TRBJ2-7, with 7 bases matching TRBD2. CDR3 length: 18 residues. Germline assignment: CDR1 MGHRA and CDR2 YSYEKL. The V gene end was trimmed by 3 bases and the J gene end by 1 base; junction bases not matched to a gene: 15. The CDR3 DNA reads as TGCGCCAGCAGCCACTCTATCGGGGGGACCCTAGGGTCCTACGAGCAGTACTTC. Residues: CASSHSIGGTLGSYEQYF.

The CDR3 loop reads CASRDRALEGETQYF. The CDR3 coding sequence is TGTGCCAGCCGGGACAGGGCTCTAGAAGGAGAGACCCAGTACTTC. The chain uses TRBV11-3 and TRBJ2-5; TRBD1 aligns across 9 bases. V lost 8 bases, J lost 4 bases, and 11 bases stayed unmatched. The length of the CDR3 is 15 residues. The germline gives CDR1 SGHNT, CDR2 YENEEA. The full variable domain, in which reference TRBV11-3 and TRBJ2-5 provide the parts outside the CDR3, is EAGVVQSPRYKIIEKKQPVAFWCNPISGHNTLYWYLQNLGQGPELLIRYENEEAVDDSQLPKDRFSAERLKGVDSTLKIQPAELGDSAVYLCASRDRALEGETQYFGPGTRLLVL.

V and J are TRBV3-1 (or the pseudogene TRBV3-2) and TRBJ2-7; 7 nucleotides agree with TRBD2. The CDR3 runs 15 residues. The germline V gene encodes CDR1 LGHDT and CDR2 YNNKEL (reference sequence). The J segment lost 7 bases and the V segment lost 1 base, leaving 10 bases of the junction unmatched. Written as DNA, the CDR3 is TGTGCCAGCAGCCAAGGAAGTCCGGGAGGAAGTGAGCAGTACTTC. This gives the protein CASSQGSPGGSEQYF.

This clone was observed once. The chain carries TRBV28 and TRBJ2-6; 11 bases align to TRBD1. V lost 3 bases to trimming and J lost 4 bases; unmatched junction nucleotides: 8. CDR3 length: 18 residues. Per the germline V gene, CDR1 is MDHEN and CDR2 is SYDVKM. The CDR3 here is CASSFGGQGARGANVLTF. For the CDR3, the DNA is TGTGCCAGCAGTTTTGGCGGACAGGGGGCGCGGGGGGCCAACGTCCTGACTTTC.

The rearrangement joins TRBV28 to TRBJ1-2, with 12 bases identical to TRBD1. CDR1 and CDR2 (germline): MDHEN, SYDVKM. The CDR3 totals 14 residues. After removal of 8 bases from V and 8 bases from J, the junction contained 9 bases not matched to a gene. Here the CDR3 reads CASVWGQGAWGYTF. In nucleotides, the CDR3 is TGTGCCAGCGTTTGGGGACAGGGGGCATGGGGCTACACCTTC.

This clone was seen a few times. At one boundary the junction diverges from the germline segment, which might be a read error. The chain employs TRBV7-3 and TRBJ2-1, with D perhaps TRBD2 (5 bases). Germline lookup yields CDR1 SGHTA and CDR2 FQGTGA. The CDR3 is 15 amino acids. The CDR3 here is CASSLTDLGSGEQFF. The CDR3 DNA reads as TGTGCCAGCAGCCTAACGGACTTGGGGAGCGGTGAGCAGTTCTTC.

The chain uses TRBV28 and TRBJ2-2, with 8 bases matching TRBD2. This CDR3 has 15 amino acids. The V gene's germline CDR1 is MDHEN and CDR2 SYDVKM. V gave up 7 bases and J gave up 6 bases; unmatched junction bases: 10. The CDR3 region is CASITSGGLAGELFF. The CDR3 DNA sequence: TGTGCCAGCATCACCTCGGGGGGGCTCGCCGGGGAGCTGTTTTTT.

V usage is TRBV6-6 and J usage is TRBJ2-5; D perhaps matches TRBD1 (6 bases). Trimming removed 5 bases at V and 2 bases at J, with 9 bases between. Looked up from germline, CDR1 is MNHNY and CDR2 is SVGAGI (reference sequence). This CDR3 contains 13 residues. Here the CDR3 DNA reads TGTGCCAGCAGTCTTGACAGGCAAGAGACCCAGTACTTC. Its translation: CASSLDRQETQYF.

V usage is TRBV11-3 and J usage is TRBJ1-1; perhaps TRBD1 as D (5 bases). Trimming cost V 5 bases and J 4 bases, with 17 bases left between them. Germline V gives CDR1 SGHNT, CDR2 YENEEA. This CDR3 has 15 amino acids. For the CDR3, the DNA is TGTGCCAGCAGCCTTGGCCGCGGGGGGTTCACTGAAGCTTTCTTT. Residues: CASSLGRGGFTEAFF.

This clone was detected a few times. J is TRBJ2-2 and V is TRBV7-9; 9 positions match TRBD1. The germline CDR1 and CDR2 sequences are SEHNR and FQNEAQ (reference sequence). The ends lost 5 bases at V and 6 bases at J; junction bases unmatched: 7. The length of the CDR3 is 15 residues. This chain's CDR3 is CASSPGQGWAGELFF. CDR3 nucleotides: TGTGCCAGCAGCCCGGGACAGGGTTGGGCCGGGGAGCTGTTTTTT.

CDR3 sequence reads: CASSAQGSGTDTQYF. CDR3 in DNA: TGTGCCAGCAGCGCACAGGGTTCGGGCACAGATACGCAGTATTTT. The chain uses TRBV9 and TRBJ2-3, with D tentatively TRBD1 (6 bases). The CDR3 is made up of 15 amino acids. The V end lost 3 bases, the J end lost 1 base, and 12 bases lay between the germline ends. CDR1 and CDR2 from the germline V gene are SGDLS and YYNGEE.

The chain uses TRBV19 and TRBJ2-1; 10 bases are a match to TRBD2. Germline-derived CDR1 and CDR2 are LNHDA and SQIVND (reference sequence). The CDR3 is 17 residues long. V lost 3 bases, J lost 7 bases, and 12 bases stayed unmatched. The CDR3 here is CASSMAKAGGPGNEQFF. The CDR3 DNA follows: TGTGCCAGTAGTATGGCTAAAGCGGGAGGGCCTGGTAATGAGCAGTTCTTC.

This chain joins TRBV28 and TRBJ2-5, with TRBD1 matching over 7 bases. Trimming at V came to 6 bases and at J to 3 bases, leaving 4 bases not matched to a gene. Germline values: CDR1 MDHEN, CDR2 SYDVKM. The CDR3 extends over 13 amino acids. The CDR3 here is CASRETGKETQYF. CDR3 nucleotide sequence: TGTGCCAGCAGGGAGACAGGGAAAGAGACCCAGTACTTC.

The J gene is TRBJ1-3, the V gene TRBV19; a possible D gene is TRBD1 (6 bases). The CDR3 runs 17 residues. Between the trimmed V and J ends, which lost 6 bases and 2 bases, there was a span of 20 bases. Germline loops: CDR1 LNHDA, CDR2 SQIVND (reference sequence). CDR3 nucleotides: TGTGCCAGTAGGACTCCGGGACATCTTATCGCTGGAAACACCATATATTTT. Protein: CASRTPGHLIAGNTIYF.

The chain links TRBV5-1 to TRBJ2-2; 7 bases align to TRBD2. The germline V gene encodes CDR1 SGHRS and CDR2 YFSETQ. CDR3 length equals 15 residues. V was pared by 3 bases and J by 5 bases, with 7 bases of the junction left unmatched. Here the CDR3 reads CASSWREFRTGELFF. The CDR3 bases are TGCGCCAGCAGCTGGCGGGAGTTTCGAACCGGGGAGCTGTTTTTT.

The V call is TRBV5-1, the J call TRBJ1-2; 8 bases are a match to TRBD1. The germline V gene has CDR1 SGHRS and CDR2 YFSETQ. Trimming took 0 bases from V and 8 from J; bases not matched to a gene: 3. This CDR3 spans 13 amino acids. In DNA form, the CDR3 reads TGCGCCAGCAGCTTGGGACAGGGGTTAGGCTACACCTTC. This sequence encodes CASSLGQGLGYTF.